This T cell receptor (beta chain) was recorded in a study of T cells in Graves' hyperthyroidism and ophthalmopathy. From RNA transcripts, TCR beta CDR3 regions were amplified. When the TCR CDR3 underwent first-round RT-PCR, the HTBI primer set was used. From the multiplex PCR reads, TCRdb called clonotypes with MiXCR, one entry per CDR3 protein. The table includes hundreds of thousands of distinct CDR3 sequences, 18% detected once. V lost 6 bases and J lost 8; bases outside the gene matches: 6. This CDR3 region has 13 residues. Per the germline V gene, CDR1 is MDHEN and CDR2 is SYDVKM. This clonotype was seen at least ten times. What it recognizes is unknown. Study-wide findings and caveats: Most clonotypes expanded in thyroid above 0.001 were likewise present in blood.

This chain uses TRBV28 with TRBJ2-4; 8 positions agree with TRBD2. Sequencing was performed on blood. This receptor was taken from a man in his forties with Graves' hyperthyroidism. CDR3 sequence reads: CASSAGGGDIQYF. In nucleotides, the CDR3 is TGTGCCAGCAGCGCGGGGGGCGGAGACATTCAGTACTTC.